The 30 T cell receptor beta chains given below trace back to one sample, sequenced in a study of regulatory T cells in long-lasting Graves disease. Noted time point: persistent/refractory GD, antithyroid drugs over 5 years with positive TRAb. The TCR library was made from RNA that had been extracted from PBMCs in TRIzol. Arm-PCR with iRepertoire HTBI primers amplified the CDR3 regions for these TCR beta libraries. TCRdb re-analysed the multiplex PCR reads in MiXCR, keeping a single row per CDR3 protein. Among around 460,000 distinct CDR3 sequences, about 22% were seen once, and the ten largest hold about an eighth. Sequencing was performed on peripheral blood mononuclear cells (PBMCs), taken when the disease was refractory, from a patient treated with antithyroid drugs. Source of these receptors: a female donor with Graves disease.

The table lists this clonotype with many counts. The V gene is TRBV6-5, the J gene TRBJ2-7; unclear D gene. The CDR3 sequence is 15 residues long. CDR1 and CDR2 from the germline V gene are MNHEY and SVGAGI. V lost 1 base, J lost 4 bases, and 14 bases lay in between. The CDR3 loop is CASSYLLGSKYEQYF. CDR3 coding DNA: TGTGCCAGCAGTTACTTATTGGGGTCGAAGTACGAGCAGTACTTC.

This clonotype occurred many times. In nucleotides, the CDR3 is TGTGCCAGTAGTATACTACAGGGTGACACTGAAGCTTTCTTT. It codes for CASSILQGDTEAFF. The rearrangement joins TRBV19 to TRBJ1-1; possible D gene TRBD1, 6 bases. CDR3 length: 14 residues. Germline V lookup: CDR1 LNHDA, CDR2 SQIVND (reference sequence). Trimming removed 2 bases at V and 3 bases at J, with 10 bases between.

In this sample, this clonotype turned up many times. The chain recombines TRBV12-5 with TRBJ2-7; perhaps TRBD2 as D (6 bases). The CDR3 runs 14 residues. Trimming took 6 bases from V and 5 from J, leaving 17 bases between them. Germline V gene sequence: CDR1 LGHNT, CDR2 FRNRAP. This CDR3 reads CASGPSGLLDEQYF. CDR3 coding DNA: TGTGCTAGTGGCCCAAGCGGGCTGCTGGACGAGCAGTACTTC.

The table lists this clonotype with many counts. The chain recombines TRBV12-5 with TRBJ2-5, with 7 bases lining up with TRBD1. Germline lookup yields CDR1 LGHNT and CDR2 FRNRAP. Trimming cost V 5 bases and J 2 bases; bases outside gene matches: 5. This CDR3 has 14 amino acids. CDR3 residues: CASGPGTAQETQYF. In nucleotides, the CDR3 is TGTGCTAGTGGTCCCGGGACAGCACAAGAGACCCAGTACTTC.

This clonotype was found many times. The chain links TRBV19 to TRBJ2-5, with TRBD1 matching over 9 bases. Losses at the gene ends were 6 bases for V and 8 bases for J; bases not matched to a gene: 10. The CDR3 has 14 amino acids. The germline gives CDR1 LNHDA, CDR2 SQIVND (reference sequence). The DNA of the CDR3 is TGTGCCAGTAGCTTCCTCGGACAGGGGCAAACCCAGTACTTC. This sequence encodes CASSFLGQGQTQYF.

The chain uses TRBV27 and TRBJ2-2, with TRBD2 matching over 7 bases. This CDR3 comprises 15 residues. V lost 6 bases to trimming and J lost 8 bases; unmatched junction nucleotides: 12. Germline V gene data show CDR1 as MNHEY and CDR2 as SMNVEV (reference sequence). This CDR3 reads CASSLGVSGGGELFF. CDR3 in DNA: TGTGCCAGCAGCCTAGGGGTTTCGGGAGGTGGGGAGCTGTTTTTT.

This clonotype was detected only a few times. V usage is TRBV6-1 and J usage is TRBJ1-2; D is possibly TRBD1 (6 bases). The CDR3 has 14 amino acids. CDR1 is MNHNS, CDR2 SASEGT, per germline. The germline V and J ends were trimmed by 5 bases and 5 bases, with 15 bases remaining between them. In DNA, the CDR3 is TGTGCCAGCAGTCCCGGGACCCAGGGGTATGGCTACACCTTC. Its protein is CASSPGTQGYGYTF.

Only one count was recorded for this clonotype. The V gene is TRBV7-8, the J gene TRBJ1-5; the D gene is possibly TRBD1 (6 bases). Trimming took 4 bases from V and 1 from J, leaving 17 bases between them. There are 17 residues in the CDR3. Germline V CDR1 and CDR2: SGHVS, FQNEAQ. CDR3: CASSSPGGLGSNQPQHF. For the CDR3, the DNA is TGTGCCAGCAGCTCCCCCGGGGGGCTGGGGAGCAATCAGCCCCAGCATTTT. The full variable domain, in which reference TRBV7-8 and TRBJ1-5 provide the parts outside the CDR3, is GAGVSQSPRYKVAKRGQDVALRCDPISGHVSLFWYQQALGQGPEFLTYFQNEAQLDKSGLPSDRFFAERPEGSVSTLKIQRTQQEDSAVYLCASSSPGGLGSNQPQHFGDGTRLSIL.

The J gene is TRBJ2-3, the V gene TRBV30; D gene uncertain. This CDR3 region has 15 residues. Trimming removed 0 bases at V and 3 bases at J, with 13 bases between. From germline, CDR1 is GTSNPN and CDR2 SVGIG (reference sequence). The CDR3 sequence is CAWSVVLGTTDTQYF. The CDR3 nucleotides read TGTGCCTGGAGTGTTGTGTTAGGCACTACAGATACGCAGTATTTT.

There are a few counts of this clonotype. The rearrangement links TRBV7-8 to TRBJ2-7; D is ambiguous. This CDR3 contains 13 residues. V was shortened by 7 bases and J by 6 bases, with 16 bases between the two germline ends. Germline V CDR1 and CDR2: SGHVS, FQNEAQ. The CDR3: CASTYRFVGEQYF. The CDR3 DNA is TGTGCCAGCACCTACCGGTTCGTCGGCGAGCAGTACTTC.

In regard to this clonotype: This may be a read error, as it is one base from a much larger clone. The chain recombines TRBV7-2 with TRBJ2-7; D remains unclear. Germline V lookup: CDR1 SGHTA, CDR2 FQGNSA. Trimming shortened V by 3 bases and J by 3 bases, and 12 bases separated the two germline ends. CDR3 length equals 14 residues. CDR3: CASSLVSNFYEQYF. In nucleotides, the CDR3 is TGTGCCAGCAGCTTGGTATCGAATTTCTACGAGCAGTACTTC. Supplemented by reference TRBV7-2 and TRBJ2-7, the full variable domain reads GAGVSQSPSNKVTEKGKDVELRCDPISGHTALYWYRQSLGQGLEFLIYFQGNSAPDKSGLPSDRFSAERTGGSVSTLTIQRTQQEDSAVYLCASSLVSNFYEQYFGPGTRLTVT.

Comments on this clonotype: This clone may be a read error of a much larger clone one base away. The V gene is TRBV2, the J gene TRBJ1-4, with TRBD1 identical over 7 bases. The CDR3 is 14 amino acids. The germline CDR1 and CDR2 sequences are SNHLY and FYNNEI. The trim removed 11 bases at V and 1 base at J, leaving 7 bases unmatched. In DNA, the CDR3 is TGTGCCGGCGTAAGGGACAGAACTAATGAAAAACTGTTTTTT. Its translation is CAGVRDRTNEKLFF.

This clonotype was recorded at least ten times. The genes are TRBV7-2 and TRBJ1-1, with TRBD1 matching over 7 bases. J gave up 10 bases and V 5 bases, and 4 bases lay outside the gene matches. The V gene's germline CDR1 is SGHTA and CDR2 FQGNSA. The CDR3 is made up of 11 amino acids. The CDR3 region has the DNA TGTGCCAGCAGCCGGGACAGCGCAGCTTTCTTT. This codes for CASSRDSAAFF.

The V gene is TRBV7-2, the J gene TRBJ2-7, with 12 bases lining up with TRBD2. The CDR3 length is 17 residues. CDR1 is SGHTA and CDR2 is FQGNSA in the germline V gene. The J segment lost 2 bases and the V segment lost 2 bases, leaving 7 bases of the junction unmatched. CDR3 bases: TGTGCCAGCAGCTTACTGACTAGCGGGAGTTATCCCTACGAGCAGTACTTC. It codes for CASSLLTSGSYPYEQYF.

This clonotype was counted only a few times. The V and J genes are TRBV7-9 and TRBJ1-1; unclear D gene. From germline, CDR1 is SEHNR and CDR2 FQNEAQ (reference sequence). The germline V and J ends were trimmed by 6 bases and 1 base, with 9 bases remaining between them. This CDR3 comprises 13 residues. CDR3 bases: TGTGCCAGCAGGGCCGGATGGAACACTGAAGCTTTCTTT. This translates into CASRAGWNTEAFF.

This clonotype was observed many times. V and J are TRBV24-1 and TRBJ1-2, with a weak D call TRBD1 (5 bases). There are 15 residues in the CDR3. Germline values: CDR1 KGHDR, CDR2 SFDVKD. The germline V and J ends were trimmed by 4 bases and 4 bases, with 15 bases remaining between them. The CDR3 DNA reads TGTGCCACCAGTGACCGCGACCCGGGACCCTATGGCTACACCTTC. It yields the protein CATSDRDPGPYGYTF.

This clonotype was detected a few times. The chain links TRBV20-1 to TRBJ1-5; D possibly corresponds to TRBD1 (5 bases). Trimming took 3 bases from V and 0 from J, leaving 12 bases between them. The CDR3 sequence is 15 residues long. Germline CDR1 DFQATT, CDR2 SNEGSKA (reference sequence). CDR3 residues: CSASSGQYSNQPQHF. The CDR3 DNA is TGCAGTGCTAGCTCCGGACAATATAGCAATCAGCCCCAGCATTTT.

This clonotype was counted many times. The V call is TRBV7-8, the J call TRBJ2-7; 8 nucleotides align to TRBD1. Germline V CDR1 and CDR2: SGHVS, FQNEAQ. With 4 bases clipped from V and 4 bases from J, the junction kept 12 bases outside the gene matches. This CDR3 region has 16 residues. The CDR3 DNA sequence: TGTGCCAGCAGCTCCCGTGGGGCAGGGGGCGGTTACGAGCAGTACTTC. The encoded protein is CASSSRGAGGGYEQYF.

This clonotype was detected a few times. The rearrangement links TRBV3-1 to TRBJ2-4, with 9 positions matching TRBD2. CDR3 length: 17 amino acids. V lost 1 base, J lost 0 bases, and 4 bases stayed unmatched. CDR1 is LGHDT, CDR2 YNNKEL, per germline (reference sequence). The CDR3 DNA follows: TGTGCCAGCAGCCAAGGTAGCGGGGGACTAGCCAAAAACATTCAGTACTTC. It encodes CASSQGSGGLAKNIQYF.

This clonotype has at least ten counts. The genes are TRBV5-5 and TRBJ1-2; 8 bases are a match to TRBD1. Germline trimming cut 5 bases from V and 3 bases from J; bases unmatched to any gene: 12. Germline-derived CDR1 and CDR2 are SGHKS and YYEKEE (reference sequence). The CDR3 length is 16 residues. The CDR3 spells CASRLTPGQVDYGYTF. CDR3 in DNA: TGTGCCAGCAGACTTACCCCGGGACAGGTAGACTATGGCTACACCTTC.

This clonotype was counted between two and nine times. The V gene is TRBV20-1, the J gene TRBJ2-2; a possible D gene is TRBD2 (5 bases). V was shortened by 3 bases and J by 0 bases, with 8 bases between the two germline ends. In germline, CDR1 is DFQATT, CDR2 SNEGSKA (reference sequence). CDR3 size: 14 residues. CDR3 coding DNA: TGCAGTGCTAGTAGGACTCCGAACACCGGGGAGCTGTTTTTT. Its protein product is CSASRTPNTGELFF.

This clonotype was counted ten times or more. V usage is TRBV6-1 and J usage is TRBJ1-1; D is unclear. The CDR3 covers 18 residues. The V gene lost 6 bases and the J gene lost 4 bases, with 27 bases spanning the gap. The germline V gene has CDR1 MNHNS and CDR2 SASEGT. The chain's CDR3 is CASRAPVVAARMGTEAFF. The CDR3 DNA sequence: TGTGCCAGCAGAGCCCCCGTAGTGGCAGCGAGAATGGGCACTGAAGCTTTCTTT.

A few counts support this clonotype. V and J are TRBV20-1 and TRBJ2-5, with D possibly TRBD2 on 5 matching bases. V was cut by 5 bases and J by 5 bases, with 15 bases left in between. CDR3 length equals 13 residues. The germline gives CDR1 DFQATT, CDR2 SNEGSKA (reference sequence). CDR3 residues: CSAFSGGLETQYF. The CDR3 region has the DNA TGCAGTGCTTTTTCCGGCGGGCTGGAGACCCAGTACTTC.

Ten or more counts support this clonotype. The rearrangement links TRBV6-1 to TRBJ1-2, with D unresolved. V lost 7 bases to trimming and J lost 0 bases, with 12 bases between them. The germline V gene encodes CDR1 MNHNS and CDR2 SASEGT. The CDR3 totals 14 residues. CDR3 amino acids: CASTPMEANYGYTF. For the CDR3, the DNA is TGTGCCAGCACCCCAATGGAAGCTAACTATGGCTACACCTTC.

This clonotype appeared a few times. The chain links TRBV12-3 or TRBV12-4 to TRBJ1-6, with 7 bases lining up with TRBD1. CDR3 length equals 13 residues. V trimming: 11 bases; J trimming: 11 bases; junction bases outside the gene matches: 12. The CDR3 protein is CAGRPGQTPPLHF. CDR3 DNA sequence: TGTGCCGGCCGCCCGGGACAGACACCACCCCTCCACTTT.

This clonotype was found many times. The rearrangement links TRBV7-2 to TRBJ1-2, with D perhaps TRBD1 (6 bases). The germline V gene encodes CDR1 SGHTA and CDR2 FQGNSA. The CDR3 length is 14 residues. Trimming took off 5 bases at V and 10 bases at J, with 20 bases between the two ends. The CDR3 DNA reads TGTGCCAGCAGCCGAGGGGGGACGGCAGAGTTCTACACCTTC. Protein: CASSRGGTAEFYTF.

This clonotype was observed many times. The chain employs TRBV28 and TRBJ1-2, with D possibly TRBD1 on 6 matching bases. Deletions cut 7 bases from V and 2 bases from J, with 14 bases between. Germline assignment: CDR1 MDHEN and CDR2 SYDVKM. This CDR3 contains 14 residues. The CDR3 is CASTFTQGNYGYTF. CDR3 DNA sequence: TGTGCCAGCACCTTTACACAGGGAAACTATGGCTACACCTTC.

This chain links TRBV15 with TRBJ2-7; D is unclear. Germline lookup yields CDR1 LNHNV and CDR2 YYDKDF (reference sequence). Trimming removed 5 bases at V and 1 base at J, with 9 bases between. This CDR3 has 13 amino acids. This chain's CDR3 is CATSPGRSYEQYF. In nucleotides, the CDR3 is TGTGCCACCAGCCCGGGTAGGTCCTACGAGCAGTACTTC. The full variable domain, in which reference TRBV15 and TRBJ2-7 provide the parts outside the CDR3, is DAMVIQNPRYQVTQFGKPVTLSCSQTLNHNVMYWYQQKSSQAPKLLFHYYDKDFNNEADTPDNFQSRRPNTSFCFLDIRSPGLGDTAMYLCATSPGRSYEQYFGPGTRLTVT.

This sequence joins TRBV30 and TRBJ1-5; D ambiguous. The CDR3 spans 13 residues. V lost 4 bases and J 1 base, leaving 8 bases between the germline ends. Germline V lookup: CDR1 GTSNPN, CDR2 SVGIG (reference sequence). Here the CDR3 DNA reads TGTGCCTGGACCCCAGGAAGCAATCAGCCCCAGCATTTT. Protein product: CAWTPGSNQPQHF.

This clonotype was detected a few times. The gene calls are TRBV10-3 and TRBJ2-7; D possibly corresponds to TRBD2 (6 bases). The V gene lost 6 bases and the J gene lost 7 bases, with 19 bases spanning the gap. This CDR3 has 14 residues. CDR1 and CDR2 from the germline V gene are ENHRY and SYGVKD. Here the CDR3 reads CAIRPGGSSLEQYF. The CDR3 bases are TGTGCCATCAGGCCTGGAGGGTCTAGTTTAGAGCAGTACTTC.